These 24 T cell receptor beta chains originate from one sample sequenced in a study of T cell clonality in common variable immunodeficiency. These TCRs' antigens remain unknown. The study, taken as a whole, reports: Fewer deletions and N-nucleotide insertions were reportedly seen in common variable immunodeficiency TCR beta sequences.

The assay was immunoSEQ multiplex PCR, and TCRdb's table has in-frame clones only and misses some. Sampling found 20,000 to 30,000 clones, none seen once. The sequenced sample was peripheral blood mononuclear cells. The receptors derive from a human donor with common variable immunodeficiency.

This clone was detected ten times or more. CDR3 amino acids: CASRGVSTQYF. The sequenced part of the CDR3 DNA is TGTGCCAGTAGAGGTGTAAGTACG. V usage is TRBV19 and J usage is TRBJ2-3; no reliable D call. Coverage ceases 3 residues before the CDR3 finishes, and the germline J gene fills in the end. V was trimmed by 6 bases and J by 8 bases, leaving 9 bases between them. The CDR3 consists of 11 residues. Germline CDR1 is LNHDA and CDR2 is SQIVND (reference sequence).

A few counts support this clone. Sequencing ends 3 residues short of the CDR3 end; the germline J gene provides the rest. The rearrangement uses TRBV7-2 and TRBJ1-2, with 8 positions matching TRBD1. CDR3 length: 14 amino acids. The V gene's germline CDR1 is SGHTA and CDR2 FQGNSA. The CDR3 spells CASSYGQGMRGYTF. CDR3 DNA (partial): TGTGCCAGCAGCTATGGACAGGGTATGCGCGGC.

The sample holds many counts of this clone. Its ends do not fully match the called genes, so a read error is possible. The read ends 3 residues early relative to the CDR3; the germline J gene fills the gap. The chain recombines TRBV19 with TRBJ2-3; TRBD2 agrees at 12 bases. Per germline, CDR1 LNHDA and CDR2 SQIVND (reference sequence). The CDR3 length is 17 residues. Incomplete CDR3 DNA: TGTGCCAGTAGGATAGCCGGACTAGCGGGGAACACAGATACG. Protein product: CASRIAGLAGNTDT. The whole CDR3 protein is CASRIAGLAGNTDTQYF.

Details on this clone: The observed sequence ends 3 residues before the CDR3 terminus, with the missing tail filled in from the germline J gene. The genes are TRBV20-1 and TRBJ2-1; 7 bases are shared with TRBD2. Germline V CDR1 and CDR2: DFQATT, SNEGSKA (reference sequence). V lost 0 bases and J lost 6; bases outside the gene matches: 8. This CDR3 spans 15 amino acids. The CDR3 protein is CSARDVERGGNEQFF. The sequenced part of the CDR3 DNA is TGCAGTGCTAGAGATGTGGAGCGGGGTGGCAATGAG.

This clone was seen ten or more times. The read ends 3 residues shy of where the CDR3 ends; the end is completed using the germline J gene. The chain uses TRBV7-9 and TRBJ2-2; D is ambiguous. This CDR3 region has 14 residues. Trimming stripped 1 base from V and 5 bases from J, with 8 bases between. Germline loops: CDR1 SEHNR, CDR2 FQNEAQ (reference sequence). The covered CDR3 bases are TGTGCCAGCAGCTTAGTTCAGGCTACCGGGGAG. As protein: CASSLVQATGE. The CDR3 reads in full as CASSLVQATGELFF.

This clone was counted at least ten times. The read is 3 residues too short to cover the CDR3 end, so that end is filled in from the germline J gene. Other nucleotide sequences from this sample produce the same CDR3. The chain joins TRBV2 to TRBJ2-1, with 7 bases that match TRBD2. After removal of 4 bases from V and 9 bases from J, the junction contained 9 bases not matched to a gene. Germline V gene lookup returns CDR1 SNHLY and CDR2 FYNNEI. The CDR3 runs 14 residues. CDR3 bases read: TGTGCCAGCAGTGGACAGACTGGGGAGGGTGAG. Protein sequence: CASSGQTGEGE. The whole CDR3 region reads CASSGQTGEGEQFF.

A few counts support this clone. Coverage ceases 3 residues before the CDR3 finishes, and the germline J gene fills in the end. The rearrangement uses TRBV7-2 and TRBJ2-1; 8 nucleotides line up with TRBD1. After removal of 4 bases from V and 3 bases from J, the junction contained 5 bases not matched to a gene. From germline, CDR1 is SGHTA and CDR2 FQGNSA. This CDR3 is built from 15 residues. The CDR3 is CASSSGTGNYNEQFF. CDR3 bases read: TGTGCCAGCAGCTCGGGGACAGGCAACTACAATGAG.

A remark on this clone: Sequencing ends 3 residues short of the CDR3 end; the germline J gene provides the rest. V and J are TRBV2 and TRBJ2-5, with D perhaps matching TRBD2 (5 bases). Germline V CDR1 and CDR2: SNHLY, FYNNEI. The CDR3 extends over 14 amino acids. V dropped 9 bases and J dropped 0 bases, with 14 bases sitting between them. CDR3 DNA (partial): TGTGCCAGATCTGCCCCTAGCCACCAAGAGACC. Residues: CARSAPSHQET. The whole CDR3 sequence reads CARSAPSHQETQYF.

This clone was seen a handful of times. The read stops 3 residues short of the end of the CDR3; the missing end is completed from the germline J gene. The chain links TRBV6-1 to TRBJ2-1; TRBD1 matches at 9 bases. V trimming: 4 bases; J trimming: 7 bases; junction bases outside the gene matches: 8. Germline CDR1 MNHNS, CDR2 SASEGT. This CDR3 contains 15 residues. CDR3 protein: CASSALQGARNEQFF. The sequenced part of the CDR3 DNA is TGTGCCAGCAGTGCCCTACAGGGGGCAAGGAATGAG.

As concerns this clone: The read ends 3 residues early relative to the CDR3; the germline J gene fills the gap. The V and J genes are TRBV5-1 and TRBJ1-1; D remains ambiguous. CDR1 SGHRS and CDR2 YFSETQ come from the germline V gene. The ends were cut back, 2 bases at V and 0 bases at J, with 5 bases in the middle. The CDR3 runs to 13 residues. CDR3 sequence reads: CASSLNMNTEAFF. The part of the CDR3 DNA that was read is TGCGCCAGCAGCTTAAACATGAACACTGAA.

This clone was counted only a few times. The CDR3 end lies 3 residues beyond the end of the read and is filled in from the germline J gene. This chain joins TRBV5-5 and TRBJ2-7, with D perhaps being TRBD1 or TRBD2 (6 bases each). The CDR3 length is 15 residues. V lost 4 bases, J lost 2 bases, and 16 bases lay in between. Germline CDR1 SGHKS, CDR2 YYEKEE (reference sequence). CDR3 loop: CASSDAGHPTYEQYF. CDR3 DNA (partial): TGTGCCAGCAGCGACGCGGGACACCCGACCTACGAG.

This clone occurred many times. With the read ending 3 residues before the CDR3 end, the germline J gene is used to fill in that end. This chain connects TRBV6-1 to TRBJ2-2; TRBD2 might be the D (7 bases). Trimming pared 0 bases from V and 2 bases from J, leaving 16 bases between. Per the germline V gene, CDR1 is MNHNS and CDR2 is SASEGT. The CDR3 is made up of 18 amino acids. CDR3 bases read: TGTGCCAGCAGTGAAGCTCTCGGCGGGGGCGCTAACACCGGGGAG. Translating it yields CASSEALGGGANTGE. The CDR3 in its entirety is CASSEALGGGANTGELFF.

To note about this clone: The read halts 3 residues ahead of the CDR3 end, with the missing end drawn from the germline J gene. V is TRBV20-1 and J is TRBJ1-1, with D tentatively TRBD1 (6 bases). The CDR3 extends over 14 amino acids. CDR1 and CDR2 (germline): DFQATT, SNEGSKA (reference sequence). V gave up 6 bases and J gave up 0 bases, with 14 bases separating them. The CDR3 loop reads CSADPGHLNTEAFF. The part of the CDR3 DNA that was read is TGCAGTGCAGATCCGGGACACCTGAACACTGAA.

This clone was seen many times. The CDR3 DNA, read in part, is TGTGCCAGTAGCCGACTAGCGGGTCGGGGGGGAAACTCCTACAATGAG. Its translation: CASSRLAGRGGNSYNE. The whole CDR3 sequence reads CASSRLAGRGGNSYNEQFF. The gene calls are TRBV19 and TRBJ2-1; 10 bases align to TRBD2. Read data end 3 residues before the CDR3 end; the end is taken from the germline J gene. Per the germline V gene, CDR1 is LNHDA and CDR2 is SQIVND (reference sequence). The CDR3 consists of 19 residues. V dropped 6 bases and J dropped 0; count of bases not matched to a gene: 14.

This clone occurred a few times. The covered CDR3 bases are TGTGCCACTACTCTAGGGAGGGGACAAGGC. Translated, it gives CATTLGRGQG. From start to end, the CDR3 is CATTLGRGQGYTF. The chain employs TRBV19 and TRBJ1-2, with D possibly being TRBD1 (6 bases). Read data end 3 residues before the CDR3 end; the end is taken from the germline J gene. Germline CDR1 reads LNHDA; CDR2 reads SQIVND (reference sequence). The CDR3 length is 13 residues.

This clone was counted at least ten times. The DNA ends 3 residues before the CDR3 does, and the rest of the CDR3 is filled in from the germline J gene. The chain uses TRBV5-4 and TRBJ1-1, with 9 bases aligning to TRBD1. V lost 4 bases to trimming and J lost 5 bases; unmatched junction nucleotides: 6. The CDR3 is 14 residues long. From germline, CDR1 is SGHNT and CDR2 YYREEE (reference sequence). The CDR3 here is CASSPQGALTEAFF. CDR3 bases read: TGTGCCAGCAGCCCACAGGGGGCGCTAACTGAA.

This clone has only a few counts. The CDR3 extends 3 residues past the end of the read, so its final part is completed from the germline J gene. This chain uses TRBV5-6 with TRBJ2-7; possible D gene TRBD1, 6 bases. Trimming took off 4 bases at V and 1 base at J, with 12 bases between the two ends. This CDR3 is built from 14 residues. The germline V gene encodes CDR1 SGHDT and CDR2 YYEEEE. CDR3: CASSPKGVSYEQYF. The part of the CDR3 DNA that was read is TGTGCCAGCAGCCCTAAGGGGGTTTCCTACGAG.

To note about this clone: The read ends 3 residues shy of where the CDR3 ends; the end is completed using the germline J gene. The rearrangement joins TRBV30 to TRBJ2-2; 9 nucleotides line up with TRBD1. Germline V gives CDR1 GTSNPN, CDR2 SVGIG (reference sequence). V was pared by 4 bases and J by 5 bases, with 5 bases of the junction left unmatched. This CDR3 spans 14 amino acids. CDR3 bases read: TGTGCCTGGACCCGGACAGGGGAGACCGGGGAG. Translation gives CAWTRTGETGE. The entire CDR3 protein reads CAWTRTGETGELFF.

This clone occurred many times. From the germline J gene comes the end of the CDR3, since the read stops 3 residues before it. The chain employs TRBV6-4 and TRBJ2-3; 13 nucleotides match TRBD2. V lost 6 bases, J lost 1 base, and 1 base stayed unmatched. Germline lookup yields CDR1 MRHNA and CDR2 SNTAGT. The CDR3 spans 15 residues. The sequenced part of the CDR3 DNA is TGTGCCAGCAGAGGGACTAGCGGGGGCACAGATACG. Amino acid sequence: CASRGTSGGTDT. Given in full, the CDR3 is CASRGTSGGTDTQYF.

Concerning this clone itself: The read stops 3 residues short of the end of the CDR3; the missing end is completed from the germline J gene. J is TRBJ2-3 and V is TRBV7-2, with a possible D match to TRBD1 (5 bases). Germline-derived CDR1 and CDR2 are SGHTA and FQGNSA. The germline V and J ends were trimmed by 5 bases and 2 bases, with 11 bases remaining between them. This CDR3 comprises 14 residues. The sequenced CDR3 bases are TGTGCCAGCAGCCCTGGACAACCCACAGATACG. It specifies CASSPGQPTDT. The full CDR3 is CASSPGQPTDTQYF. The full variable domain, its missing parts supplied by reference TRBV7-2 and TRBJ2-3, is GAGVSQSPSNKVTEKGKDVELRCDPISGHTALYWYRQSLGQGLEFLIYFQGNSAPDKSGLPSDRFSAERTGGSVSTLTIQRTQQEDSAVYLCASSPGQPTDTQYFGPGTRLTVL.

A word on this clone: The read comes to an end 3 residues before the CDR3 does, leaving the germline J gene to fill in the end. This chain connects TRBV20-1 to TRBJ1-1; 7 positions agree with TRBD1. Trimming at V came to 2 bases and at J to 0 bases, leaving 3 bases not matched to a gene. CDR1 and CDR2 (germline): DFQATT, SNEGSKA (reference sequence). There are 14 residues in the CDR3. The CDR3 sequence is CSARRQGLNTEAFF. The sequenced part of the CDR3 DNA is TGCAGTGCTAGACGACAGGGCTTGAACACTGAA.

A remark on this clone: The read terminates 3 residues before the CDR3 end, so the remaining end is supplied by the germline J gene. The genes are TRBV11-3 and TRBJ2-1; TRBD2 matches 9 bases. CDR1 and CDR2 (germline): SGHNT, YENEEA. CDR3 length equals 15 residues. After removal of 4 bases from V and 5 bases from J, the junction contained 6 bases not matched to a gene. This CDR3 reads CASSSGGGGDNEQFF. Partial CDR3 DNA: TGTGCCAGCAGCTCGGGAGGCGGGGGGGACAATGAG.

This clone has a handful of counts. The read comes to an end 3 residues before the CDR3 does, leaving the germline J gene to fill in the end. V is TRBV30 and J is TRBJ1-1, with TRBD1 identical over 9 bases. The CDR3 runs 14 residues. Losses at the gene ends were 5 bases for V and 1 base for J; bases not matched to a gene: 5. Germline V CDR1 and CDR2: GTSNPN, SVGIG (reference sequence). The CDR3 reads CAWANRGRNTEAFF. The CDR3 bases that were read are TGTGCCTGGGCTAACAGGGGGCGGAACACTGAA.

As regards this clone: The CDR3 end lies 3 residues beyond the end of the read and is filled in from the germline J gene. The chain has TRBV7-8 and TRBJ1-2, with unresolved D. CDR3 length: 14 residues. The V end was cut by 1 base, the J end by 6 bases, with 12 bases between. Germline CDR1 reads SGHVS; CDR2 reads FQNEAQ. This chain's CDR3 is CASSLEEGFDGYTF. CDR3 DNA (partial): TGTGCCAGCAGCTTAGAGGAGGGCTTCGATGGC.